The next 22 T cell receptor beta chains were all read from a single sample in a study of blood T cells in healthy people across ages. A second PCR, run for roughly 7 to 12 cycles, used a sample-barcoded 5' primer plus a J-beta primer mix. TCRdb called the 5' RACE reads again in MiXCR, with one record for every CDR3 protein. This table has some 1.7 million distinct CDR3 sequences, roughly 28% appearing once. The sequencing sample was made of blood. The receptors come from a woman in her twenties or thirties in good health.

This clonotype was seen only a few times. The rearrangement links TRBV7-9 to TRBJ2-3, with D hard to call. CDR1 is SEHNR, CDR2 FQNEAQ, per germline (reference sequence). With 6 bases removed from V and 4 bases from J, the gap between germline ends came to 2 bases. The CDR3 length is 10 residues. CDR3 DNA sequence: TGTGCCAGCAGGTCAGATACGCAGTATTTT. Its translation: CASRSDTQYF. The whole variable domain, filled in from reference TRBV7-9 and TRBJ2-3, reads DTGVSQNPRHKITKRGQNVTFRCDPISEHNRLYWYRQTLGQGPEFLTYFQNEAQLEKSRLLSDRFSAERPKGSFSTLEIQRTEQGDSAMYLCASRSDTQYFGPGTRLTVL.

This clonotype was seen only once. This chain joins TRBV9 and TRBJ1-2; D is possibly TRBD1 (5 bases). Germline CDR1 reads SGDLS; CDR2 reads YYNGEE. The CDR3 spans 14 residues. Trimming removed 4 bases at V and 7 bases at J, with 17 bases between. For the CDR3, the DNA is TGTGCCAGCAGCCCCGGAGGGGCGGTGGTTGGCTACACCTTC. Translated, it gives CASSPGGAVVGYTF.

In this sample, this clonotype turned up many times. The CDR3 spells CASSQGNSGQETQYF. The CDR3 coding sequence is TGCGCCAGCAGCCAAGGAAACAGCGGTCAAGAGACCCAGTACTTC. The chain uses TRBV4-3 and TRBJ2-5; a possible D gene is TRBD2 (5 bases). V was pared by 1 base and J by 2 bases, with 11 bases between. In germline, CDR1 is LGHNA, CDR2 YSLEER. The CDR3 length is 15 residues.

The chain carries TRBV5-5 and TRBJ2-2; 12 nucleotides agree with TRBD2. Trimming cost V 2 bases and J 6 bases; bases outside gene matches: 5. The CDR3 has 16 amino acids. Germline lookup yields CDR1 SGHKS and CDR2 YYEKEE (reference sequence). CDR3 region: CASSFLAGGSAGELFF. CDR3 DNA: TGTGCCAGCAGCTTTCTAGCGGGAGGGAGCGCCGGGGAGCTGTTTTTT.

The chain recombines TRBV30 with TRBJ2-4; D might be TRBD2 (6 bases). The last part of the DNA fits TRBJ2-7 better; the J call may be wrong. Germline V CDR1 and CDR2: GTSNPN, SVGIG (reference sequence). The CDR3 contains 14 residues. CDR3 sequence reads: CAWSVRDSSYEQYF. As DNA, the CDR3 is TGTGCCTGGAGTGTCCGGGACTCTTCATACGAGCAGTACTTC.

This clonotype came up many times. The chain employs TRBV7-9 and TRBJ2-7, with D uncertain. V lost 6 bases and J 5 bases, leaving 14 bases between the germline ends. This CDR3 has 13 amino acids. Germline V gene lookup returns CDR1 SEHNR and CDR2 FQNEAQ (reference sequence). The DNA of the CDR3 is TGTGCCAGCAGGACCCTGGAAGCCAACGAGCAGTACTTC. Protein product: CASRTLEANEQYF.

This clonotype was observed a few times. This sequence joins TRBV5-1 and TRBJ1-1, with D possibly being TRBD1 (5 bases). The CDR3 length is 13 residues. V was shortened by 4 bases and J by 11 bases, with 18 bases between the two germline ends. Per the germline V gene, CDR1 is SGHRS and CDR2 is YFSETQ. In DNA form, the CDR3 reads TGCGCCAGCAGCCTAGGGGACGGACTTGACGCTTTCTTT. It translates to CASSLGDGLDAFF. Using reference TRBV5-1 and TRBJ1-1 for the parts outside the CDR3, the full variable domain is KAGVTQTPRYLIKTRGQQVTLSCSPISGHRSVSWYQQTPGQGLQFLFEYFSETQRNKGNFPGRFSGRQFSNSRSEMNVSTLELGDSALYLCASSLGDGLDAFFGQGTRLTVV.

The genes are TRBV29-1 and TRBJ2-1; tentatively, D is TRBD2 (5 bases). This CDR3 is 15 amino acids long. V was shortened by 4 bases and J by 3 bases, with 16 bases between the two germline ends. Germline V gene sequence: CDR1 SQVTM, CDR2 ANQGSEA. The CDR3 sequence is CSVGGGRGFYNEQFF. The CDR3 DNA reads TGCAGCGTTGGGGGTGGGAGAGGCTTCTACAATGAGCAGTTCTTC.

V and J are TRBV7-9 and TRBJ2-1, with D possibly matching TRBD1 (5 bases). V was shortened by 1 base and J by 2 bases, with 12 bases between the two germline ends. CDR1 and CDR2 (germline): SEHNR, FQNEAQ (reference sequence). The CDR3 contains 16 residues. The CDR3 region is CASSLGGIGAYNEQFF. In nucleotides, the CDR3 is TGTGCCAGCAGCTTAGGTGGAATAGGGGCCTACAATGAGCAGTTCTTC.

This clonotype was counted between two and nine times. The rearrangement links TRBV7-3 to TRBJ2-2, with 7 bases fitting TRBD1. Trimming removed 5 bases from V and 0 bases from J; junction bases left unmatched: 3. Germline V CDR1 and CDR2: SGHTA, FQGTGA. The CDR3 has 15 residues. The CDR3 DNA is TGTGCCAGCAGCCGTGGGACAGCGAACACCGGGGAGCTGTTTTTT. Encoded protein: CASSRGTANTGELFF.

The V call is TRBV5-1, the J call TRBJ2-1; TRBD2 is a possible D gene (6 bases). This CDR3 is 13 amino acids long. Germline assignment: CDR1 SGHRS and CDR2 YFSETQ. Trimming left V 2 bases short and J 8 bases short, with 11 bases between. The CDR3 DNA reads as TGCGCCAGCAGCTTTCAATCGGGGGATGAGCAGTTCTTC. Its translation: CASSFQSGDEQFF.

The V gene is TRBV5-1, the J gene TRBJ1-4; D might be TRBD1 (5 bases). The CDR3 spans 15 residues. V lost 0 bases, J lost 8 bases, and 14 bases lay in between. CDR1 and CDR2 from the germline V gene are SGHRS and YFSETQ. CDR3 loop: CASSLEAGSIEKLFF. The CDR3, as DNA: TGCGCCAGCAGCTTGGAGGCAGGGAGTATCGAAAAACTGTTTTTT.

This clonotype was seen a few times. V gene TRBV20-1 combines with J gene TRBJ2-1; D possibly matches TRBD1 or TRBD2 (6 bases each). The germline CDR1 and CDR2 sequences are DFQATT and SNEGSKA (reference sequence). The CDR3 totals 15 residues. Trimming stripped 4 bases from V and 5 bases from J, with 18 bases between. CDR3 in amino acids: CSANEEGVVHNEQFF. Here the CDR3 DNA reads TGCAGTGCTAATGAGGAGGGGGTAGTGCACAATGAGCAGTTCTTC.

On this clonotype itself: A junction boundary mismatches the germline segment, possibly from a read error. The V gene is TRBV19, the J gene TRBJ2-7; tentatively, D is TRBD1 or TRBD2 (5 bases each). The germline V gene has CDR1 LNHDA and CDR2 SQIVND (reference sequence). The CDR3 spans 15 residues. The chain's CDR3 is CAGSLRGRAPYEQYF. The CDR3 DNA is TGTGCCGGTAGCCTGAGGGGCAGGGCTCCCTACGAGCAGTACTTC.

As to this clonotype: One end of the junction fails to match germline, which may point to a read error. The chain employs TRBV14 and TRBJ2-2; D uncertain. This CDR3 has 13 residues. Germline V gene data show CDR1 as SGHDN and CDR2 as FVKESK. The CDR3 protein is CTSSQINTGELFF. DNA of the CDR3: TGTACCAGCAGCCAAATAAACACCGGGGAGCTGTTTTTT.

On this clonotype: A much larger clone lies a single base off, so this may be a read error. The rearrangement uses TRBV20-1 and TRBJ2-5; D ambiguous. From germline, CDR1 is DFQATT and CDR2 SNEGSKA (reference sequence). V was clipped by 0 bases and J by 11 bases, with 19 bases between them. The CDR3 has 14 amino acids. The CDR3 bases are TGCAGTGCTAGAGAGTTAGTAGGCCACCAAGGGCAGTACTTC. Translation gives CSARELVGHQGQYF.

Turning to this clonotype: One end of the junction varies from germline; a read error may be responsible. The rearrangement joins TRBV12-3 or TRBV12-4 to TRBJ2-3; possibly TRBD2 for D (6 bases). This CDR3 is 15 amino acids long. The CDR3 DNA is TGTGCCAGCAGTTTAGGCGGGAAACGCACAGATACACAGTATTTT. Translation: CASSLGGKRTDTQYF.

This clonotype was observed a handful of times. The rearrangement joins TRBV24-1 to TRBJ2-2; no clear D gene. The CDR3 runs to 15 residues. Germline lookup yields CDR1 KGHDR and CDR2 SFDVKD. V was cut by 6 bases and J by 5 bases, with 15 bases left in between. The CDR3 region is CATSRVGRPTGELFF. CDR3 coding DNA: TGTGCCACCAGTAGGGTAGGGCGTCCTACCGGGGAGCTGTTTTTT.

This clonotype was recorded a few times. This rearrangement joins TRBV11-2 to TRBJ2-5, with D possibly being TRBD2 (6 bases). The V end was cut by 4 bases, the J end by 1 base, with 16 bases between. Germline loops: CDR1 SGHAT, CDR2 FQNNGV. This CDR3 is 16 amino acids long. The CDR3 region is CASSSGWASVQETQYF. The CDR3 coding sequence is TGTGCCAGCAGCTCCGGTTGGGCTAGCGTCCAAGAGACCCAGTACTTC.

This clonotype has just a few counts. The chain joins TRBV6-1 to TRBJ2-7; D gene uncertain. Trimming cost V 5 bases and J 2 bases, with 13 bases left between them. Germline lookup yields CDR1 MNHNS and CDR2 SASEGT. This CDR3 has 14 residues. Written as DNA, the CDR3 is TGTGCCAGCAGTTTCACAACCGATACCTACGAGCAGTACTTC. Protein sequence: CASSFTTDTYEQYF.

The V call is TRBV12-3 or TRBV12-4, the J call TRBJ2-2; 15 bases are shared with TRBD2. The CDR3 has 16 residues. V was pared by 8 bases and J by 3 bases, with 4 bases of the junction left unmatched. The CDR3 DNA follows: TGTGCCAGCGGGACTAGCGGGGGGATCCACACCGGGGAGCTGTTTTTT. Translation: CASGTSGGIHTGELFF.

As concerns this clonotype: Compared with germline, one end of the junction differs, possibly owing to a read error. This chain uses TRBV4-3 with TRBJ2-1; the D gene is possibly TRBD2 (7 bases). Germline V CDR1 and CDR2: LGHNA, YSLEER. The CDR3 runs to 16 residues. The CDR3 region has the DNA TGCGCCAGCAGCCAAGATAGGGGGGGCGCATATAATGAGCAGCTCTTC. It is translated as CASSQDRGGAYNEQLF.